These 18 T cell receptor beta chains came from one sample sequenced in a study of graft-versus-host responses after intestinal transplantation (dated by TCRdb to 2020 to 2023). Preparation of the library involved the immunoSEQ multiplex PCR assay. TCRdb provides this immuneACCESS table in a form limited to in-frame rearrangements. Some clones are lacking; in checked studies, under half of them reflect an unresolved V gene, and why the rest are absent is not known. Within this sample are around 43,000 clones, with about 91% of them counted one time only. The ten largest clones represent 4.4% of the sample. Sample: PBMCs, taken 524 days after transplant. Receptor source: a human patient who received an intestinal transplant, so some T cells may come from the graft donor.

J is TRBJ2-7 and V is TRBV30; D uncertain. The CDR3 totals 11 residues. From germline, CDR1 is GTSNPN and CDR2 SVGIG (reference sequence). V was clipped by 0 bases and J by 4 bases, with 4 bases between them. The CDR3 loop is CAWSVGYEQYF. The CDR3 DNA is TGTGCCTGGAGTGTAGGTTACGAGCAGTACTTC. The complete variable domain, with remaining parts taken from reference TRBV30 and TRBJ2-7, reads SQTIHQWPATLVQPVGSPLSLECTVEGTSNPNLYWYRQAAGRGLQLLFYSVGIGQISSEVPQNLSASRPQDRQFILSSKKLLLSDSGFYLCAWSVGYEQYFGPGTRLTVT.

The chain combines TRBV27 with TRBJ1-3; perhaps TRBD1 as D (6 bases). CDR3 length: 15 residues. Trimming left V 5 bases short and J 0 bases short, with 11 bases between. Per germline, CDR1 MNHEY and CDR2 SMNVEV (reference sequence). The CDR3 sequence: CASSKLGGSGNTIYF. Written as DNA, the CDR3 is TGTGCCAGCAGTAAGTTAGGGGGCTCTGGAAACACCATATATTTT.

The V and J genes are TRBV28 and TRBJ2-6; 10 nucleotides match TRBD1. V was pared by 6 bases and J by 5 bases, with 7 bases of the junction left unmatched. Germline V CDR1 and CDR2: MDHEN, SYDVKM. There are 16 residues in the CDR3. CDR3 region: CASRRDRGQWANVLTF. The CDR3 region has the DNA TGTGCCAGCAGACGGGACAGGGGCCAGTGGGCCAACGTCCTGACTTTC.

This clone has just a few counts. V is TRBV28 and J is TRBJ2-7, with D hard to call. This CDR3 contains 12 residues. The V and J ends lost 2 bases and 2 bases respectively, with 4 bases between them. Germline CDR1 reads MDHEN; CDR2 reads SYDVKM. This CDR3 is CASSLNTYEQYF. The CDR3, as DNA: TGTGCCAGCAGTTTAAATACCTACGAGCAGTACTTC.

The chain carries TRBV30 and TRBJ2-7; 12 bases align to TRBD1. The CDR3 spans 14 residues. Trimming cost V 3 bases and J 6 bases; bases outside gene matches: 6. Germline V lookup: CDR1 GTSNPN, CDR2 SVGIG (reference sequence). The CDR3, as DNA: TGTGCCTGGAGCTGGGGACAGGGGGCGACCGAGCAGTACTTC. It encodes CAWSWGQGATEQYF.

V usage is TRBV5-4 and J usage is TRBJ2-3, with 14 bases lining up with TRBD2. V dropped 3 bases and J dropped 0; count of bases not matched to a gene: 3. The germline CDR1 and CDR2 sequences are SGHNT and YYREEE (reference sequence). CDR3 length: 17 amino acids. The CDR3 spells CASSSGLAGASTDTQYF. In nucleotides, the CDR3 is TGTGCCAGCAGCTCGGGACTAGCGGGAGCTAGCACAGATACGCAGTATTTT.

The chain links TRBV27 to TRBJ2-7; 14 bases match TRBD2. The V gene's germline CDR1 is MNHEY and CDR2 SMNVEV (reference sequence). The CDR3 length is 16 residues. The trim removed 5 bases at V and 4 bases at J, leaving 7 bases unmatched. The DNA for the CDR3 is TGTGCCAGCAGTCTCGGGACTAGCGGGAGTAAGTACGAGCAGTACTTC. This gives the protein CASSLGTSGSKYEQYF.

The V and J genes are TRBV18 and TRBJ1-4; no definite D call. V shed 3 bases and J shed 5 bases, with 7 bases lying between them. Germline loops: CDR1 KGHSH, CDR2 LQKENI. The CDR3 sequence is 13 residues long. The CDR3 nucleotides read TGTGCCAGCTCACCCAAACAGAATGAAAAACTGTTTTTT. Its protein is CASSPKQNEKLFF.

V and J are TRBV11-3 and TRBJ2-3, with TRBD2 matching 11 bases. Germline CDR1 reads SGHNT; CDR2 reads YENEEA. The V segment lost 5 bases and the J segment 1 base; nucleotides outside the gene matches: 8. There are 17 residues in the CDR3. For the CDR3, the DNA is TGTGCCAGCAGCGTCGGGGGACTAGCGGCGGGCACAGATACGCAGTATTTT. Amino acids: CASSVGGLAAGTDTQYF.

This chain uses TRBV7-6 with TRBJ2-3; 11 bases fit TRBD2. Germline V gene data show CDR1 as SGHVS and CDR2 as FNYEAQ. The J segment lost 2 bases and the V segment lost 5 bases, leaving 6 bases of the junction unmatched. The CDR3 is 16 residues long. The CDR3 DNA reads TGTGCCAGCAGCGGATTGGGACTAGCGGACACAGATACGCAGTATTTT. It encodes CASSGLGLADTDTQYF. Based on the CDR3 plus reference TRBV7-6 and TRBJ2-3, the full variable domain is GAGVSQSPRYKVTKRGQDVALRCDPISGHVSLYWYRQALGQGPEFLTYFNYEAQQDKSGLPNDRFSAERPEGSISTLTIQRTEQRDSAMYRCASSGLGLADTDTQYFGPGTRLTVL.

CDR3 loop: CATSARQGIYEQYF. The DNA for the CDR3 is TGTGCCACCAGCGCTCGACAGGGGATTTACGAGCAGTACTTC. This chain connects TRBV15 to TRBJ2-7; 8 nucleotides match TRBD1. The V and J ends lost 5 bases and 4 bases, in that order; junction bases with no gene match: 7. The CDR3 is 14 amino acids. Germline V gene lookup returns CDR1 LNHNV and CDR2 YYDKDF (reference sequence).

V usage is TRBV28 and J usage is TRBJ2-5; D is unclear. The J call may be mistaken, given a closer DNA end match to TRBJ2-7. CDR1 and CDR2 from the germline V gene are MDHEN and SYDVKM. CDR3 length: 14 amino acids. In DNA, the CDR3 is TGTGCCAGCAGACTTAAGGCTAGCTCCTACGAGCAGTACTTC. Translating gives CASRLKASSYEQYF.

The chain employs TRBV28 and TRBJ2-3; D is uncertain. V dropped 3 bases and J dropped 6 bases, with 4 bases sitting between them. The CDR3 is 11 amino acids. Germline V gene sequence: CDR1 MDHEN, CDR2 SYDVKM. CDR3: CASSFSDTQYF. Written as DNA, the CDR3 is TGTGCCAGCAGTTTCTCGGATACGCAGTATTTT. Full variable domain (outside the CDR3, taken from reference TRBV28 and TRBJ2-3): DVKVTQSSRYLVKRTGEKVFLECVQDMDHENMFWYRQDPGLGLRLIYFSYDVKMKEKGDIPEGYSVSREKKERFSLILESASTNQTSMYLCASSFSDTQYFGPGTRLTVL.

CDR3 bases: TGTGCCAGCAGTATGGGACAGGGGCCCTACGAGCAGTACTTC. Its protein product is CASSMGQGPYEQYF. V is TRBV6-1 and J is TRBJ2-7; 10 nucleotides match TRBD1. The germline V gene encodes CDR1 MNHNS and CDR2 SASEGT. V was pared by 5 bases and J by 2 bases, with 3 bases of the junction left unmatched. This CDR3 is 14 amino acids long.

Concerning this clone itself: Relative to the germline gene, one junction end is altered; a read error may explain this. J is TRBJ2-1 and V is TRBV4-1, with 7 bases identical to TRBD1. Germline V gene sequence: CDR1 MGHRA, CDR2 YSYEKL. CDR3 length equals 19 residues. The CDR3 sequence is CTSSQDLPTGQPLYNEQFF. CDR3 nucleotides: TGCACCAGCAGCCAAGACCTCCCAACGGGACAGCCCCTTTACAATGAGCAGTTCTTC.

V and J are TRBV5-1 and TRBJ2-1, with 7 bases identical to TRBD1. V shed 0 bases, J shed 4 bases, and the junction held 4 bases outside the gene matches. The CDR3 sequence is 15 residues long. The germline gives CDR1 SGHRS, CDR2 YFSETQ. CDR3 protein: CASSLGAGGYNEQFF. CDR3 in DNA: TGCGCCAGCAGCTTGGGGGCAGGGGGATACAATGAGCAGTTCTTC. Combining the CDR3 with reference TRBV5-1 and TRBJ2-1 gives the whole variable domain KAGVTQTPRYLIKTRGQQVTLSCSPISGHRSVSWYQQTPGQGLQFLFEYFSETQRNKGNFPGRFSGRQFSNSRSEMNVSTLELGDSALYLCASSLGAGGYNEQFFGPGTRLTVL.

The rearrangement links TRBV4-2 to TRBJ2-7; no definite D call. CDR1 and CDR2 from the germline V gene are LGHNA and YNFKEQ. The CDR3 sequence is 15 residues long. V was pared by 1 base and J by 5 bases, with 15 bases between. The CDR3 is CASSQVLRAPDEQYF. CDR3 sequence (DNA): TGTGCCAGCAGCCAAGTTTTAAGGGCCCCCGACGAGCAGTACTTC.

The CDR3 bases are TGTGCCAGCAGCTCTACAGGACAGGAGGACTCCTACGAGCAGTACTTC. Its protein product is CASSSTGQEDSYEQYF. The chain couples TRBV7-9 to TRBJ2-7, with 7 nucleotides matching TRBD1. The germline CDR1 and CDR2 sequences are SEHNR and FQNEAQ (reference sequence). The CDR3 has 16 amino acids. With V trimmed by 4 bases and J by 0 bases, 9 bases remained unmatched.